This T cell receptor beta chain was captured in a study of T cells after yellow fever vaccination. This clonotype has a handful of counts. A universal primer site and UMIs were added as TCR cDNA was made by 5'RACE template switching. TCRdb reprocessed the 5' RACE reads with MiXCR, giving one entry per CDR3 protein. The profile shows just over 250,000 distinct CDR3 sequences, about 5% of them singletons. This sample comprised CD4+ T cells sorted from PBMCs, obtained on the day of the yellow fever booster vaccination. This receptor was identified in a man aged 18 to 30 who received the YFV17D yellow fever vaccine.

Here the CDR3 reads CASSPGEGSGQPQHF. DNA for the CDR3: TGTGCCAGCTCACCAGGCGAGGGGAGCGGCCAGCCCCAGCATTTT. V is TRBV18 and J is TRBJ1-5; maybe TRBD1 (5 bases). The V end was cut by 2 bases, the J end by 7 bases, with 15 bases between. Germline V gene data show CDR1 as KGHSH and CDR2 as LQKENI. CDR3 length: 15 residues.